This is a list of T cell receptor beta chains from one sample in a study of radiotherapy plus CTLA-4 blockade in lung cancer. The method was immunoSEQ multiplex PCR; TCRdb's version includes in-frame clones alone and lacks a portion of them. The sample lists approximately 52,000 clones; about 76% were seen once. The material sequenced was peripheral blood, taken from a patient treated with radiotherapy plus ipilimumab. The receptors derive from a human donor with non-small cell lung cancer who had a complete response to radiotherapy plus ipilimumab. Both conserved end residues are trimmed from each CDR3.

V: TRBV18; J: TRBJ2-6; CDR3: ASSPDGQGSGANVLT
V: TRBV30; J: TRBJ2-1; CDR3: AWSHQNEQF
V: TRBV27; J: TRBJ2-7; CDR3: ASSPWDSSSYEQY
V: TRBV4-1; J: TRBJ2-7; CDR3: ASSQALRLAGVYEQY
V: TRBV19; J: TRBJ1-1; CDR3: ASSIEQGSEAF
V: TRBV29-1; J: TRBJ2-5; CDR3: SAPGQGVGETQY
V: TRBV14; J: TRBJ1-2; CDR3: ASSPGLYYGYT
V: TRBV30; J: TRBJ2-1; CDR3: ASSPGSRNEQF
V: TRBV27; J: TRBJ1-6; CDR3: ASSSTQGPLSSYNSPLH
V: TRBV7-6; J: TRBJ2-3; CDR3: ASSARKVVAGVSTDTQY
V: TRBV19; J: TRBJ2-7; CDR3: ASSIAFGDSYAYEQY
V: TRBV10-3; J: TRBJ1-3; CDR3: AITGGNTIY
V: TRBV6-5; J: TRBJ1-5; CDR3: ASSPARSPQPQH
V: TRBV4-3; J: TRBJ1-3; CDR3: ASSQDQGADGNTIY
V: TRBV18; J: TRBJ1-2; CDR3: ASSPTELNYGYT
V: TRBV15; J: TRBJ2-1; CDR3: ATSRGRQGVKNEQF
V: TRBV7-9; J: TRBJ1-3; CDR3: ASSEEGALWNTIY
V: TRBV7-8; J: TRBJ2-7; CDR3: ASSLGWTYSSYEQY
V: TRBV18; J: TRBJ2-1; CDR3: ASSPVGGLSYNEQF
V: TRBV5-1; J: TRBJ1-1; CDR3: ASSGGTGTTNTEAF
V: TRBV18; J: TRBJ1-1; CDR3: ASFYRSNTEAF
V: TRBV7-2; J: TRBJ1-2; CDR3: ASSSTGTGGDYGYT
V: TRBV2; J: TRBJ2-5; CDR3: ASNTGAETQY
V: TRBV19; J: TRBJ1-4; CDR3: ASSTGEKLF
V: TRBV28; J: TRBJ1-2; CDR3: ASSGEYYGYT
V: TRBV5-6; J: TRBJ1-2; CDR3: ASSVTGEAGYT
V: TRBV9; J: TRBJ2-1; CDR3: ASSSRLAGVSYNEQF
V: TRBV11-1; J: TRBJ1-5; CDR3: ASSRTGYHQPQH
V: TRBV7-2; J: TRBJ2-1; CDR3: ASSFGHASGEQF
V: TRBV7-2; J: TRBJ1-2; CDR3: ASSSWTGGVDGYT
V: TRBV4-1; J: TRBJ1-6; CDR3: ASSQGVGRRTISPLH
V: TRBV19; J: TRBJ1-2; CDR3: ASSIGGSKNYGYT
V: TRBV27; J: TRBJ2-5; CDR3: ASSLDREETQY
V: TRBV27; J: TRBJ1-5; CDR3: ASRPTGSNQPQH
V: TRBV10-3; J: TRBJ1-2; CDR3: AISPADRGYT
V: TRBV12-5; J: TRBJ2-2; CDR3: ASGTGTVYTGELF
V: TRBV10-3; J: TRBJ1-1; CDR3: AISKVVGTEAF
V: TRBV5-1; J: TRBJ2-6; CDR3: ASFLGGPLSGANVLT
V: TRBV7-8; J: TRBJ2-3; CDR3: ASSRDRADTQY
V: TRBV10-2; J: TRBJ1-1; CDR3: ASSSMNTEAF
V: TRBV11-2; J: TRBJ2-2; CDR3: ASSLPGVGSNTGELF
V: TRBV9; J: TRBJ1-3; CDR3: ASSVAGGQGSGNTIY
V: TRBV7-2; J: TRBJ2-4; CDR3: ASSLQVGIAKNIQY
V: TRBV9; J: TRBJ1-5; CDR3: ASSPWRGPQPQH
V: TRBV28; J: TRBJ1-2; CDR3: ASSTGQGNYGYT
V: TRBV30; J: TRBJ2-5; CDR3: AWNLKGGETQY